These 21 T cell receptor beta chains share one sample of origin, sequenced in a study of OX40 agonist ivuxolimab in advanced cancers. Produced via immunoSEQ multiplex PCR; TCRdb's table is partial and in-frame only. The sample lists around 80,000 clones, roughly 80% occurring once. The sample was CD4+ or CD8+ T cells sorted from blood, taken in a trial of the OX40 agonist ivuxolimab. The source of these receptors is an adult with an advanced solid tumor such as melanoma, head and neck, liver or kidney cancer.

The table lists this clone with many counts. J is TRBJ1-5 and V is TRBV6-1; a possible D gene is TRBD1 (5 bases). V lost 2 bases to trimming and J lost 5 bases, with 16 bases between them. In germline, CDR1 is MNHNS, CDR2 SASEGT. CDR3 length equals 16 residues. Written as DNA, the CDR3 is TGTGCCAGCAGTGAATCGGGGGGGATTGGTTATCAGCCCCAGCATTTT. It codes for CASSESGGIGYQPQHF.

This chain connects TRBV4-3 to TRBJ2-2; 9 bases match TRBD2. Germline values: CDR1 LGHNA, CDR2 YSLEER. The CDR3 totals 16 residues. V was clipped by 2 bases and J by 6 bases; unmatched bases: 7. The CDR3 bases are TGCGCCAGCAGCCAAACCGGGACTAGCTGGGCCGGGGAGCTGTTTTTT. Translation gives CASSQTGTSWAGELFF.

V and J are TRBV6-5 and TRBJ2-1; possibly TRBD2 for D (5 bases). V lost 6 bases to trimming and J lost 0 bases, with 9 bases between them. The CDR3 has 14 residues. CDR1 and CDR2 from the germline V gene are MNHEY and SVGAGI. The CDR3 nucleotides read TGTGCCAGCAGCCCCCGGGGCTCCTACAATGAGCAGTTCTTC. Its translation is CASSPRGSYNEQFF.

This chain joins TRBV27 and TRBJ2-5; D is unresolved. Germline V gene sequence: CDR1 MNHEY, CDR2 SMNVEV (reference sequence). The CDR3 consists of 13 residues. Trimming left V 1 base short and J 1 base short, with 4 bases between. The CDR3 here is CASSLLAQETQYF. In DNA form, the CDR3 reads TGTGCCAGCAGTTTATTGGCCCAAGAGACCCAGTACTTC.

The chain joins TRBV27 to TRBJ2-1; no firm D call. The CDR3 covers 13 residues. In germline, CDR1 is MNHEY, CDR2 SMNVEV (reference sequence). Trimming left V 2 bases short and J 8 bases short, with 10 bases between. CDR3 coding DNA: TGTGCCAGCAGTTTAGTACCCCCGGATGAGCAGTTCTTC. It encodes CASSLVPPDEQFF.

This clone was detected once. The chain links TRBV7-9 to TRBJ1-4; TRBD1 matches at 10 bases. The CDR3 covers 13 residues. In germline, CDR1 is SEHNR, CDR2 FQNEAQ (reference sequence). Trimming at V came to 8 bases and at J to 8 bases, leaving 5 bases not matched to a gene. The CDR3 DNA reads TGTGCCAGCCGACAGGGGGCCGGCGAAAAACTGTTTTTT. This gives the protein CASRQGAGEKLFF.

This sequence joins TRBV27 and TRBJ2-2; 10 bases are shared with TRBD1. V shed 5 bases, J shed 6 bases, and the junction held 6 bases outside the gene matches. Germline-derived CDR1 and CDR2 are MNHEY and SMNVEV (reference sequence). CDR3 size: 15 residues. This CDR3 reads CASSLRDRGPGELFF. CDR3 bases: TGTGCCAGCAGTCTCCGGGACAGGGGCCCCGGGGAGCTGTTTTTT.

This clone was counted a few times. This chain joins TRBV11-2 and TRBJ2-5; 14 bases are shared with TRBD2. Germline assignment: CDR1 SGHAT and CDR2 FQNNGV. This CDR3 is 18 amino acids long. V dropped 2 bases and J dropped 7; count of bases not matched to a gene: 12. CDR3: CASSLYSVGGLAGVTQYF. The CDR3 DNA reads TGTGCCAGCAGCTTATACTCGGTGGGGGGACTAGCGGGAGTGACCCAGTACTTC.

The V gene is TRBV2, the J gene TRBJ1-2; no clear D gene. Germline V CDR1 and CDR2: SNHLY, FYNNEI. The CDR3 spans 12 residues. The V end was cut by 8 bases, the J end by 9 bases, with 16 bases between. The CDR3 DNA follows: TGTGCCAGCGGCGAGGGAATCGGAAGCTACACCTTC. It is translated as CASGEGIGSYTF.

The V gene is TRBV6-6, the J gene TRBJ2-3; D gene ambiguous. In germline, CDR1 is MNHNY, CDR2 SVGAGI (reference sequence). This CDR3 is 11 amino acids long. The V and J ends lost 11 bases and 4 bases respectively, with 10 bases between them. The CDR3 protein is CASGVSDTQYF. The CDR3 DNA reads TGTGCCTCGGGTGTATCAGATACGCAGTATTTT.

The chain couples TRBV27 to TRBJ2-1; D not certain. Germline V lookup: CDR1 MNHEY, CDR2 SMNVEV (reference sequence). With 2 bases removed from V and 6 bases from J, the gap between germline ends came to 11 bases. This CDR3 is built from 14 residues. CDR3 in amino acids: CASSLGVLPNEQFF. The CDR3 DNA sequence: TGTGCCAGCAGTTTAGGCGTCCTACCCAATGAGCAGTTCTTC.

V usage is TRBV28 and J usage is TRBJ2-1; unclear D gene. Germline V gene lookup returns CDR1 MDHEN and CDR2 SYDVKM. V shed 3 bases and J shed 3 bases, with 6 bases lying between them. This CDR3 contains 13 residues. In DNA, the CDR3 is TGTGCCAGCAGTTTGCGCAGCTACAATGAGCAGTTCTTC. Amino acids: CASSLRSYNEQFF.

V and J are TRBV5-1 and TRBJ1-2, with D uncertain. Trimming stripped 0 bases from V and 2 bases from J, with 11 bases between. Germline CDR1 reads SGHRS; CDR2 reads YFSETQ. The CDR3 is 15 amino acids. The CDR3 is CASSLASVQNYGYTF. CDR3 coding DNA: TGCGCCAGCAGCTTGGCTTCGGTACAGAACTATGGCTACACCTTC.

The chain has TRBV27 and TRBJ2-3, with D unresolved. The CDR3 extends over 14 amino acids. The germline CDR1 and CDR2 sequences are MNHEY and SMNVEV (reference sequence). The V end was cut by 3 bases, the J end by 6 bases, with 13 bases between. CDR3 sequence (DNA): TGTGCCAGCAGTTTGTCCCTAAATGGGGATACGCAGTATTTT. This codes for CASSLSLNGDTQYF.

J is TRBJ2-7 and V is TRBV4-2; 7 nucleotides align to TRBD1. Trimming took 1 base from V and 1 from J; bases not matched to a gene: 10. The CDR3 covers 17 residues. Germline-derived CDR1 and CDR2 are LGHNA and YNFKEQ. The CDR3 nucleotides read TGTGCCAGCAGCCAAGTAAGCCGGACAGGCCTTTCCTACGAGCAGTACTTC. Protein sequence: CASSQVSRTGLSYEQYF.

The V gene is TRBV28, the J gene TRBJ2-1; TRBD2 matches at 8 bases. There are 17 residues in the CDR3. The ends lost 6 bases at V and 4 bases at J; junction bases unmatched: 14. The germline V gene has CDR1 MDHEN and CDR2 SYDVKM. CDR3 in DNA: TGTGCCAGCAGGCCCCCCAACGCGGGGGGACTATACAATGAGCAGTTCTTC. Translation: CASRPPNAGGLYNEQFF. Full variable domain (remainder filled in from reference TRBV28 and TRBJ2-1): DVKVTQSSRYLVKRTGEKVFLECVQDMDHENMFWYRQDPGLGLRLIYFSYDVKMKEKGDIPEGYSVSREKKERFSLILESASTNQTSMYLCASRPPNAGGLYNEQFFGPGTRLTVL.

This rearrangement joins TRBV5-4 to TRBJ1-2, with a weak D call TRBD1 (6 bases). Trimming cost V 4 bases and J 8 bases, with 21 bases left between them. Germline CDR1 SGHNT, CDR2 YYREEE (reference sequence). The CDR3 consists of 15 residues. The CDR3 coding sequence is TGTGCCAGCAGCCCCGGGGGCGTACGAAATTACGGCTACACCTTC. It codes for CASSPGGVRNYGYTF.

The table lists this clone with a few counts. CDR3 bases: TGTGCCAGCGGCCTAGGGACAGGGGGGAATCAGCCCCAGCATTTT. Translated: CASGLGTGGNQPQHF. This chain links TRBV27 with TRBJ1-5; 11 bases agree with TRBD1. The length of the CDR3 is 15 residues. The J segment lost 4 bases and the V segment lost 8 bases, leaving 7 bases of the junction unmatched. Germline CDR1 and CDR2: MNHEY and SMNVEV (reference sequence).

The J gene is TRBJ2-6, the V gene TRBV25-1; TRBD1 might be the D (6 bases). Germline CDR1 and CDR2: MGHDK and SYGVNS. The CDR3 length is 16 residues. The V end lost 2 bases, the J end lost 0 bases, and 8 bases lay between the germline ends. This chain's CDR3 is CASSETGYSGANVLTF. CDR3 sequence (DNA): TGTGCCAGCAGTGAAACAGGGTACTCTGGGGCCAACGTCCTGACTTTC.

The rearrangement uses TRBV7-2 and TRBJ1-3; D is unclear. The germline V gene encodes CDR1 SGHTA and CDR2 FQGNSA. The CDR3 is 13 residues long. V lost 5 bases to trimming and J lost 0 bases, with 5 bases between them. The CDR3 loop is CASSTSSGNTIYF. For the CDR3, the DNA is TGTGCCAGCAGCACGAGCTCTGGAAACACCATATATTTT.

The gene calls are TRBV19 and TRBJ2-2; D might be TRBD1 (5 bases). Germline loops: CDR1 LNHDA, CDR2 SQIVND (reference sequence). CDR3 length: 15 amino acids. V dropped 7 bases and J dropped 1 base, with 13 bases sitting between them. The DNA for the CDR3 is TGTGCCAGTAACCCCCAGGGATGGAACACCGGGGAGCTGTTTTTT. This translates into CASNPQGWNTGELFF.